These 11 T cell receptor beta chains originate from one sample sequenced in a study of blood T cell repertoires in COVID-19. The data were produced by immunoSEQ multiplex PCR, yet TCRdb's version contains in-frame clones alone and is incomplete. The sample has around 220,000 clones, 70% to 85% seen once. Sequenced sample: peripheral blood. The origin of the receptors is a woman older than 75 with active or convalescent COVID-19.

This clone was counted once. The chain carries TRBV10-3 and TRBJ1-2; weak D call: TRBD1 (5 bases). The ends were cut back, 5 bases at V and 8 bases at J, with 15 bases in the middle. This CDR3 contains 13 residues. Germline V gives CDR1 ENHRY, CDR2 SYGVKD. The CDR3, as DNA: TGTGCCATCAGTCCTCGGGGGTCCGTGGGCTACACCTTC. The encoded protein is CAISPRGSVGYTF.

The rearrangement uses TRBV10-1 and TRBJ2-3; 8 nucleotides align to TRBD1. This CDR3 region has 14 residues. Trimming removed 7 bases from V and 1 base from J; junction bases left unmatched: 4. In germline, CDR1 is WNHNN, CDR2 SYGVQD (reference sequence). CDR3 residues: CASKPGQGTDTQYF. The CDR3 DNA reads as TGCGCCAGCAAACCGGGACAGGGCACAGATACGCAGTATTTT.

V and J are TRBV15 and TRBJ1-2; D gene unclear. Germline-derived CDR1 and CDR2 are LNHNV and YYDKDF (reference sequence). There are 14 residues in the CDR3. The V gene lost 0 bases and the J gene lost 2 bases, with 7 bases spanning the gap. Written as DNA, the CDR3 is TGTGCCACCAGCAGAGATGCGGAGAACTATGGCTACACCTTC. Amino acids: CATSRDAENYGYTF.

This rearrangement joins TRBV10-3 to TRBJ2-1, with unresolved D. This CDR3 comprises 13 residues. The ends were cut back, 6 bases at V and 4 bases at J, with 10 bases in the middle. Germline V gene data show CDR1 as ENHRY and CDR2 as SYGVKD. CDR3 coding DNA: TGTGCCATCAGCCTATCCTCGTACAATGAGCAGTTCTTC. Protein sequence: CAISLSSYNEQFF.

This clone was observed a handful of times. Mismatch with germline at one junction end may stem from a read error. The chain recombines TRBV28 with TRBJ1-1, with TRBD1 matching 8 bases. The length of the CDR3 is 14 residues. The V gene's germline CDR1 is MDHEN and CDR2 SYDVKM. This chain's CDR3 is CASSLGRGPTGAFF. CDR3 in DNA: TGTGCCAGCAGTTTAGGCAGGGGGCCCACTGGAGCTTTCTTT.

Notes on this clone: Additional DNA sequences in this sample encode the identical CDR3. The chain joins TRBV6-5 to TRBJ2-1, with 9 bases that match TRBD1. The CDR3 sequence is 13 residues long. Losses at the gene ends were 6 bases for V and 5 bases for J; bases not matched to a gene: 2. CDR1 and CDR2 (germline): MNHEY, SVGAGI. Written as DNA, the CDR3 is TGTGCCAGCAGGGACAGGGGCCACAATGAGCAGTTCTTC. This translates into CASRDRGHNEQFF.

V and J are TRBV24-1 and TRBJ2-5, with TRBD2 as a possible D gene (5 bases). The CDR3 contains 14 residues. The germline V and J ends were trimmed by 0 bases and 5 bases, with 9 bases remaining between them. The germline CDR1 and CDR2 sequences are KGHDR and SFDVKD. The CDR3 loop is CATSDLGPGETQYF. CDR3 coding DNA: TGTGCCACCAGTGATTTGGGGCCGGGGGAGACCCAGTACTTC.

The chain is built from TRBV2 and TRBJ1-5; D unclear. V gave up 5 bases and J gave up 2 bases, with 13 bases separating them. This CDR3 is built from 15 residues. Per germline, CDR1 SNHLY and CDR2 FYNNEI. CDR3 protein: CASSTSGLGNQPQHF. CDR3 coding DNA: TGTGCCAGCAGTACGAGCGGGTTGGGCAATCAGCCCCAGCATTTT.

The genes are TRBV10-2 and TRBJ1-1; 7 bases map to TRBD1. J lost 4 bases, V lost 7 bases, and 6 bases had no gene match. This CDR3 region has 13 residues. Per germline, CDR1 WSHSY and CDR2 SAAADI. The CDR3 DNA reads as TGCGCCAGCACCTTGACAGGGTTCACTGAAGCTTTCTTT. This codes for CASTLTGFTEAFF.

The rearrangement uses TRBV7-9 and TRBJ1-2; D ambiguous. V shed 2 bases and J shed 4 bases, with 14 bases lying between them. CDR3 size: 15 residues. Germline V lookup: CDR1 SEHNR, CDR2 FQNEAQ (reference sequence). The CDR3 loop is CASSLNRRPAYGYTF. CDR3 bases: TGTGCCAGCAGCTTAAATCGGAGGCCAGCCTATGGCTACACCTTC.

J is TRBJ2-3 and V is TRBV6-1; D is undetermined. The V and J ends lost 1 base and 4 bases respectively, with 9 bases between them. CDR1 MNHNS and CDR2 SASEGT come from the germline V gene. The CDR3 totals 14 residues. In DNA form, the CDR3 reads TGTGCCAGCAGTGAAGTCAGGTTCTCAGATACGCAGTATTTT. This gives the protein CASSEVRFSDTQYF.